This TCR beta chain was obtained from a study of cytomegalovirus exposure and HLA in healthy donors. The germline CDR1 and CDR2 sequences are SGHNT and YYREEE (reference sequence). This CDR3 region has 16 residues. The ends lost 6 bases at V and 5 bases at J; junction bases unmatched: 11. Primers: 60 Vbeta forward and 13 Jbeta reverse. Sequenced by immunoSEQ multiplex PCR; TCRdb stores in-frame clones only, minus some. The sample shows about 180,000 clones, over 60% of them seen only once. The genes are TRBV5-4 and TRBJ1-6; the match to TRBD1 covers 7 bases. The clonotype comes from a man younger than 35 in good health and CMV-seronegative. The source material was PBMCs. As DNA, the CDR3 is TGTGCCAGCACCTTAACATCAGGGGGAAATAATTCACCCCTCCACTTT. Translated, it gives CASTLTSGGNNSPLHF.